The 23 T cell receptor beta chains below were found in one sample sequenced in a study of cytomegalovirus exposure and HLA in healthy donors. This table comes from immunoSEQ multiplex PCR, and its TCRdb copy is limited to in-frame clones, with some not included. The sample consists of about 160,000 clones, 95% to 96% of them appearing once. The sequenced sample consisted of PBMCs. These receptors came from a woman between 18 and 29 years old in good health and CMV-seronegative.

The V call is TRBV12-5, the J call TRBJ1-1; D gene uncertain. The length of the CDR3 is 12 residues. Germline values: CDR1 LGHNT, CDR2 FRNRAP. The V and J ends lost 6 bases and 4 bases respectively, with 9 bases between them. The CDR3 DNA follows: TGTGCTAGTGGATCGGGGTTCACTGAAGCTTTCTTT. It yields the protein CASGSGFTEAFF.

The rearrangement joins TRBV7-2 to TRBJ2-7; D is possibly TRBD1 (6 bases). Germline CDR1 reads SGHTA; CDR2 reads FQGNSA. Trimming stripped 3 bases from V and 5 bases from J, with 11 bases between. This CDR3 region has 13 residues. DNA of the CDR3: TGTGCCAGCAGCTTTCAGGGGAGCCACGAGCAGTACTTC. This sequence encodes CASSFQGSHEQYF.

The V call is TRBV10-3, the J call TRBJ2-7; 9 positions match TRBD1. In germline, CDR1 is ENHRY, CDR2 SYGVKD. The ends lost 6 bases at V and 3 bases at J; junction bases unmatched: 6. This CDR3 contains 14 residues. As DNA, the CDR3 is TGTGCCATCAGGGGGGGACAGGGCCTCTACGAGCAGTACTTC. This gives the protein CAIRGGQGLYEQYF.

V gene TRBV11-2 combines with J gene TRBJ2-1; D is undetermined. The CDR3 loop spans 12 amino acids. The V gene's germline CDR1 is SGHAT and CDR2 FQNNGV. V shed 5 bases and J shed 9 bases, with 11 bases lying between them. The DNA of the CDR3 is TGTGCCAGCAGCCCCTCCGCGCTTGAGCAGTTCTTC. The encoded protein is CASSPSALEQFF.

The chain carries TRBV18 and TRBJ1-1; TRBD1 might be the D (5 bases). Germline CDR1 KGHSH, CDR2 LQKENI. The CDR3 runs to 13 residues. V was pared by 6 bases and J by 1 base, with 9 bases between. The CDR3 sequence is CASSRDRNTEAFF. The CDR3 DNA follows: TGTGCCAGCTCCCGAGACAGGAACACTGAAGCTTTCTTT.

This clone was seen only once. The chain is built from TRBV6-5 and TRBJ2-7, with 9 positions matching TRBD2. The CDR3 is 16 amino acids. Trimming at V came to 0 bases and at J to 5 bases, leaving 8 bases not matched to a gene. Germline loops: CDR1 MNHEY, CDR2 SVGAGI. The CDR3 DNA reads as TGTGCCAGCAGTTACTCGCGGGGGGGCTTAAAGGACGAGCAGTACTTC. This encodes CASSYSRGGLKDEQYF.

The rearrangement links TRBV15 to TRBJ2-7, with a weak D call TRBD1 (5 bases). This CDR3 is built from 16 residues. Per germline, CDR1 LNHNV and CDR2 YYDKDF (reference sequence). The ends were cut back, 1 base at V and 0 bases at J, with 13 bases in the middle. CDR3 in amino acids: CATSRGGLRSSYEQYF. The DNA for the CDR3 is TGTGCCACCAGCAGAGGGGGCCTAAGGAGCTCCTACGAGCAGTACTTC.

The gene calls are TRBV6-1 and TRBJ1-2; 8 bases line up with TRBD1. Trimming took 1 base from V and 3 from J; bases not matched to a gene: 10. Per the germline V gene, CDR1 is MNHNS and CDR2 is SASEGT. CDR3 size: 17 residues. The CDR3 DNA is TGTGCCAGCAGTGAAGATTGGGGATCAGGGGGCGACTATGGCTACACCTTC. The encoded protein is CASSEDWGSGGDYGYTF.

The J gene is TRBJ2-5, the V gene TRBV4-3; 13 bases align to TRBD2. CDR1 and CDR2 (germline): LGHNA, YSLEER. The J segment lost 2 bases and the V segment lost 4 bases, leaving 4 bases of the junction unmatched. The CDR3 spans 16 residues. The CDR3 DNA reads as TGCGCCAGCAGCCTGGGACTAGCGGGGAAGCAAGAGACCCAGTACTTC. Residues: CASSLGLAGKQETQYF.

The gene calls are TRBV6-1 and TRBJ2-7; D gene unclear. The CDR3 sequence is 16 residues long. Germline values: CDR1 MNHNS, CDR2 SASEGT. V was pared by 1 base and J by 2 bases, with 15 bases between. The CDR3 loop reads CASSEGSWAPTYEQYF. The CDR3 nucleotides read TGTGCCAGCAGTGAAGGGTCCTGGGCCCCTACCTACGAGCAGTACTTC.

This chain joins TRBV7-2 and TRBJ1-1; D is possibly TRBD1 (5 bases). Trimming removed 5 bases from V and 7 bases from J, with 11 bases in between. The germline V gene encodes CDR1 SGHTA and CDR2 FQGNSA. This CDR3 has 12 amino acids. The CDR3 bases are TGTGCCAGCAGCCCTAGGGGTGTTGAAGCTTTCTTT. It yields the protein CASSPRGVEAFF.

V gene TRBV18 combines with J gene TRBJ2-5; no firm D call. Germline V gene lookup returns CDR1 KGHSH and CDR2 LQKENI. Trimming stripped 5 bases from V and 3 bases from J, with 4 bases between. This CDR3 has 11 amino acids. The CDR3 nucleotides are TGTGCCAGCTCATCCAAAGAGACCCAGTACTTC. Amino acids: CASSSKETQYF. The whole variable domain, remainder taken from reference TRBV18 and TRBJ2-5, is NAGVMQNPRHLVRRRGQEARLRCSPMKGHSHVYWYRQLPEEGLKFMVYLQKENIIDESGMPKERFSAEFPKEGPSILRIQQVVRGDSAAYFCASSSKETQYFGPGTRLLVL.

This rearrangement joins TRBV7-6 to TRBJ1-2, with TRBD1 matching 8 bases. The CDR3 covers 13 residues. The ends lost 1 base at V and 6 bases at J; junction bases unmatched: 1. The germline V gene encodes CDR1 SGHVS and CDR2 FNYEAQ. The CDR3 loop reads CASSLDRGNGYTF. DNA of the CDR3: TGTGCCAGCAGCTTAGACAGGGGGAATGGCTACACCTTC. The variable domain in full, with the rest retrieved from reference TRBV7-6 and TRBJ1-2, is GAGVSQSPRYKVTKRGQDVALRCDPISGHVSLYWYRQALGQGPEFLTYFNYEAQQDKSGLPNDRFSAERPEGSISTLTIQRTEQRDSAMYRCASSLDRGNGYTFGSGTRLTVV.

The V call is TRBV5-4, the J call TRBJ2-7; 7 bases align to TRBD2. After removal of 3 bases from V and 2 bases from J, the junction contained 5 bases not matched to a gene. The CDR3 extends over 14 amino acids. Germline CDR1 and CDR2: SGHNT and YYREEE (reference sequence). The DNA for the CDR3 is TGTGCCAGCAGCTCACCGGGACTAACCTACGAGCAGTACTTC. It translates to CASSSPGLTYEQYF.

The J gene is TRBJ2-6, the V gene TRBV7-9; possible D gene TRBD1, 6 bases. Trimming pared 4 bases from V and 9 bases from J, leaving 19 bases between. The germline V gene has CDR1 SEHNR and CDR2 FQNEAQ (reference sequence). The CDR3 loop spans 16 amino acids. CDR3 sequence (DNA): TGTGCCAGCAGCTCCCCCTTAGGGGGACAACGCAACGTCCTGACTTTC. Residues: CASSSPLGGQRNVLTF.

This rearrangement joins TRBV7-9 to TRBJ1-1; D is uncertain. Germline assignment: CDR1 SEHNR and CDR2 FQNEAQ (reference sequence). With 5 bases removed from V and 2 bases from J, the gap between germline ends came to 9 bases. The CDR3 loop spans 13 amino acids. CDR3 nucleotides: TGTGCCAGCAGCCCTCCCGGTAACACTGAAGCTTTCTTT. Protein sequence: CASSPPGNTEAFF.

The CDR3 coding sequence is TGTGCCAGCACCCGGGTGGACAGGGTCGCAGATACGCAGTATTTT. Protein product: CASTRVDRVADTQYF. The chain employs TRBV7-2 and TRBJ2-3; 8 nucleotides line up with TRBD1. Looked up from germline, CDR1 is SGHTA and CDR2 is FQGNSA. The CDR3 has 15 residues. J gave up 4 bases and V 7 bases, and 10 bases lay outside the gene matches.

The chain links TRBV5-6 to TRBJ2-1, with 11 bases identical to TRBD2. The CDR3 extends over 16 amino acids. CDR1 and CDR2 from the germline V gene are SGHDT and YYEEEE. Germline trimming cut 2 bases from V and 4 bases from J; bases unmatched to any gene: 5. The chain's CDR3 is CASSFLAGGSYNEQFF. The CDR3 DNA follows: TGTGCCAGCAGCTTCCTAGCGGGGGGCTCATACAATGAGCAGTTCTTC.

The J gene is TRBJ1-6, the V gene TRBV5-4; TRBD1 aligns across 8 bases. Trimming at V came to 4 bases and at J to 9 bases, leaving 6 bases not matched to a gene. This CDR3 is 14 amino acids long. Germline lookup yields CDR1 SGHNT and CDR2 YYREEE (reference sequence). The CDR3 here is CASSLDRDVSPLHF. CDR3 in DNA: TGTGCCAGCAGCCTGGACAGGGATGTTTCACCCCTCCACTTT.

This chain links TRBV10-2 with TRBJ2-2; 9 bases match TRBD2. CDR3 length equals 14 residues. CDR1 is WSHSY and CDR2 is SAAADI in the germline V gene. V shed 5 bases, J shed 5 bases, and the junction held 3 bases outside the gene matches. CDR3 sequence reads: CASSPAGGTGELFF. The CDR3 DNA reads TGCGCCAGCAGTCCGGCGGGGGGGACCGGGGAGCTGTTTTTT.

The chain links TRBV7-8 to TRBJ2-2; 8 bases are shared with TRBD1. The CDR3 contains 16 residues. Losses at the gene ends were 5 bases for V and 2 bases for J; bases not matched to a gene: 7. CDR1 and CDR2 (germline): SGHVS, FQNEAQ. CDR3 coding DNA: TGTGCCAGCAGCGTCCGGGACAGGAGAAACACCGGGGAGCTGTTTTTT. It yields the protein CASSVRDRRNTGELFF.

V and J are TRBV7-9 and TRBJ2-5; 12 bases align to TRBD2. Germline V CDR1 and CDR2: SEHNR, FQNEAQ (reference sequence). V trimming: 4 bases; J trimming: 14 bases; junction bases outside the gene matches: 8. The CDR3 extends over 13 amino acids. CDR3: CASSSLAGGLLYF. CDR3 DNA: TGTGCCAGCAGCTCACTAGCGGGGGGCCTACTTTACTTC. The whole variable domain, filled in from reference TRBV7-9 and TRBJ2-5, reads DTGVSQNPRHKITKRGQNVTFRCDPISEHNRLYWYRQTLGQGPEFLTYFQNEAQLEKSRLLSDRFSAERPKGSFSTLEIQRTEQGDSAMYLCASSSLAGGLLYFGPGTRLLVL.

This chain joins TRBV4-1 and TRBJ1-3; D not resolved. The ends were cut back, 0 bases at V and 3 bases at J, with 15 bases in the middle. Germline assignment: CDR1 MGHRA and CDR2 YSYEKL. The CDR3 consists of 17 residues. The CDR3 DNA reads as TGCGCCAGCAGCCAAGATGGGAGGGATTCTTATGGAAACACCATATATTTT. Protein: CASSQDGRDSYGNTIYF.